This T cell receptor (beta chain) comes out of a study of cytomegalovirus exposure and HLA in healthy donors. Study as a whole: Earlier, 110 million or so unique TCR beta sequences were recovered from about 170 million T cells by an analysis. Early on, a data release was issued that held approximately 92 million unique TCRs from HLA-typed donors. Study outcomes and limitations: The productive fraction for most TCR beta V segments was about 87% or about 30% in an earlier analysis.

A word on this clone: Its antigen remains unknown.

V lost 2 bases to trimming and J lost 10 bases, with 12 bases between them. The CDR3 extends over 14 amino acids. Germline lookup yields CDR1 MNHEY and CDR2 SVGAGI. The study ran its PCR with 60 Vbeta and 13 Jbeta primers. How the authors handled the data: Among the unique TCR beta chains that a later analysis counted, about 85 million in all, 10 million to 13 million were shared. Generated by immunoSEQ multiplex PCR, the TCRdb table keeps only in-frame clones and is missing some. Clonal size and the V and J genes are those of that table, whereas D and trimming came from the DNA. The sample gives around 160,000 clones, more than 70% of which show up once; around 7.7% is in the top ten.

This TCR derives from a woman in her thirties or forties in good health and CMV-seropositive. Sequenced input: PBMCs. The chain joins TRBV6-5 to TRBJ1-6; D unresolved. This CDR3 is CASSYVKERSPLHF. The CDR3 DNA follows: TGTGCCAGCAGTTACGTTAAGGAGAGATCACCCCTCCACTTT.